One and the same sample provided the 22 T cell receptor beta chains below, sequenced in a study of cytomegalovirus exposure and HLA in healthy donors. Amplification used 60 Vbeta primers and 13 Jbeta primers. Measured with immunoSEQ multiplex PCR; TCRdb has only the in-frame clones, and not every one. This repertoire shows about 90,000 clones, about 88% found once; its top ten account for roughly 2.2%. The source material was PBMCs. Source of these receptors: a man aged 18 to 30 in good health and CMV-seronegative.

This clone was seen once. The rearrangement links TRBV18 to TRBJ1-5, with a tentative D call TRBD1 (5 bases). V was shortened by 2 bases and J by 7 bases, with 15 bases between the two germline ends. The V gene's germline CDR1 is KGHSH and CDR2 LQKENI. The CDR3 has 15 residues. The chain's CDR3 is CASSPGARLSQPQHF. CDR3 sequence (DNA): TGTGCCAGCTCACCAGGGGCCCGCCTGAGCCAGCCCCAGCATTTT.

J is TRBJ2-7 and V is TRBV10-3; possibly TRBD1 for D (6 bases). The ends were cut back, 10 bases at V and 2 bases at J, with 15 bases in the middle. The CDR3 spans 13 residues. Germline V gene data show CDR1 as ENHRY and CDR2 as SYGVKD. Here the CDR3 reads CATKTGTTYEQYF. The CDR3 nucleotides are TGTGCCACGAAGACCGGGACAACCTACGAGCAGTACTTC.

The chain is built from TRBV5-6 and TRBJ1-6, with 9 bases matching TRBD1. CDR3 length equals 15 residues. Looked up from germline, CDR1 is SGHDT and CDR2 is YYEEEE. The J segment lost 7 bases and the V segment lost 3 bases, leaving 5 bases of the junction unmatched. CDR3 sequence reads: CASSWPGTGNSPLHF. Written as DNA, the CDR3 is TGTGCCAGCAGCTGGCCCGGGACAGGGAATTCACCCCTCCACTTT. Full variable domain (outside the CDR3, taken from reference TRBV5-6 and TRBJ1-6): DAGVTQSPTHLIKTRGQQVTLRCSPKSGHDTVSWYQQALGQGPQFIFQYYEEEERQRGNFPDRFSGHQFPNYSSELNVNALLLGDSALYLCASSWPGTGNSPLHFGNGTRLTVT.

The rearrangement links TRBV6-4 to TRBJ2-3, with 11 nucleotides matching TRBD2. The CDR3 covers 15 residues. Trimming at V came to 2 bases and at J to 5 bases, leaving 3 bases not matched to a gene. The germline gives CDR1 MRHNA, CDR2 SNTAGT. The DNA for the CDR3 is TGTGCCAGCAGTGACACAGGACTAGCGGGAGATACGCAGTATTTT. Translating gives CASSDTGLAGDTQYF.

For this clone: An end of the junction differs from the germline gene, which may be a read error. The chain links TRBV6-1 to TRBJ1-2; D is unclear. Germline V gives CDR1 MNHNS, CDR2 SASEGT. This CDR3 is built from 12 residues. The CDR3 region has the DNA TGTGCCAGCAGTGAACTAAACAGAGCTAATAACTTC. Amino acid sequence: CASSELNRANNF.

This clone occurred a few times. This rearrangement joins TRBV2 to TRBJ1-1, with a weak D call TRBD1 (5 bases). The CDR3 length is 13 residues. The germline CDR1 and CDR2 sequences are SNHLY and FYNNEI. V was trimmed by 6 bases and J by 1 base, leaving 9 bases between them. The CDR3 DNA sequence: TGTGCCAGCAGGGAGGGGAGGAACACTGAAGCTTTCTTT. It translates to CASREGRNTEAFF.

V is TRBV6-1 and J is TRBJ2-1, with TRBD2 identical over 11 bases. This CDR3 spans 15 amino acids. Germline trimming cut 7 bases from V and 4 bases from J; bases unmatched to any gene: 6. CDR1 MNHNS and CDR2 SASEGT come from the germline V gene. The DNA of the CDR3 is TGTGCCAGCATCTCCGGGACTAGCGGATACAATGAGCAGTTCTTC. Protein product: CASISGTSGYNEQFF.

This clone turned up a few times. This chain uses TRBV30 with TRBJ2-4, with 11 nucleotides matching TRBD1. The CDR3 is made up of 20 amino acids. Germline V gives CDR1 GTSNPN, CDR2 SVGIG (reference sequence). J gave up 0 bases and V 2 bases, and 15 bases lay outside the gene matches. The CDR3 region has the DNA TGTGCCTGGAGTTGGGGGACAGGGGGTGGTTCGGGGTTAGCCAAAAACATTCAGTACTTC. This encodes CAWSWGTGGGSGLAKNIQYF.

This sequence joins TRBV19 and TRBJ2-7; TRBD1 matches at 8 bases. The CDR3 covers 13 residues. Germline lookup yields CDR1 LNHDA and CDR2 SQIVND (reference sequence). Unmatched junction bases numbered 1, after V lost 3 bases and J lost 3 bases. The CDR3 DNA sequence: TGTGCCAGTAGTATCGACAGGGGCTACGAGCAGTACTTC. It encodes CASSIDRGYEQYF.

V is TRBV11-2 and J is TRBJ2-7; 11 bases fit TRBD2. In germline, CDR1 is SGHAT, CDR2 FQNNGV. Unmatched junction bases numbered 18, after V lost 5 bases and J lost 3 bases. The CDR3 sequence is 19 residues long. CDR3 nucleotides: TGTGCCAGCAGCGCCCCCGGGGCGCTAGCGGGAGGTGATCTCTACGAGCAGTACTTC. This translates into CASSAPGALAGGDLYEQYF. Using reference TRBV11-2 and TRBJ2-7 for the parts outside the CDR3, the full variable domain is EAGVAQSPRYKIIEKRQSVAFWCNPISGHATLYWYQQILGQGPKLLIQFQNNGVVDDSQLPKDRFSAERLKGVDSTLKIQPAKLEDSAVYLCASSAPGALAGGDLYEQYFGPGTRLTVT.

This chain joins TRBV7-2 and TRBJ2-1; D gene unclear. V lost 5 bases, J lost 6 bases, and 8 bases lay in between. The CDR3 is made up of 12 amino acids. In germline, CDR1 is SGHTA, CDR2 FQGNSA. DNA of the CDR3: TGTGCCAGCAGCCCGCACACCAATGAGCAGTTCTTC. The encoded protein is CASSPHTNEQFF.

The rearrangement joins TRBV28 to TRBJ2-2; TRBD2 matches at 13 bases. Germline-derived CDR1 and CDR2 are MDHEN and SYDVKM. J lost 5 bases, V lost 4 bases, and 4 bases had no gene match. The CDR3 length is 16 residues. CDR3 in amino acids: CASSSGLAGATGELFF. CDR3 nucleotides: TGTGCCAGCAGTTCCGGACTAGCGGGAGCAACCGGGGAGCTGTTTTTT.

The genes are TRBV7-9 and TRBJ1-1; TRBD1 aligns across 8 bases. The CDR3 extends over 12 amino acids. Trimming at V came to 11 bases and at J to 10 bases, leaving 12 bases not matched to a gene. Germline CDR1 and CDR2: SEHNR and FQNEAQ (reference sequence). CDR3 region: CAGLQGEDGAFF. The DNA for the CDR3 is TGTGCCGGCTTACAGGGGGAGGATGGAGCTTTCTTT.

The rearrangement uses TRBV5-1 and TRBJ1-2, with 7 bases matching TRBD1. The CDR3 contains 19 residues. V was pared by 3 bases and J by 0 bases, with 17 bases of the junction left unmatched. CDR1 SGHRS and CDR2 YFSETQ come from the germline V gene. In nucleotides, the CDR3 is TGCGCCAGCAGCTCATACGCCTCGCCAGACAGGGAGGCTAACTATGGCTACACCTTC. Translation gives CASSSYASPDREANYGYTF.

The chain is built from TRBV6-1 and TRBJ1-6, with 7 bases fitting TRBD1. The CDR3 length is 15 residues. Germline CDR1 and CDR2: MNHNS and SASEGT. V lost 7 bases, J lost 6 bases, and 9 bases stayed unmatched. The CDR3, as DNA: TGTGCCAGCATCCCCCTTGGGACAGCTAATTCACCCCTCCACTTT. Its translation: CASIPLGTANSPLHF.

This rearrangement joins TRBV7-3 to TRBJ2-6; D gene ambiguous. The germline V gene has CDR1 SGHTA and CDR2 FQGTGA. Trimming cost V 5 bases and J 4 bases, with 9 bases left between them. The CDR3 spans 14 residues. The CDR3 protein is CASSHSSGANVLTF. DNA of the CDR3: TGTGCCAGCAGCCACAGCTCAGGGGCCAACGTCCTGACTTTC. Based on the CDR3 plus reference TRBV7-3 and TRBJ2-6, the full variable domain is GAGVSQTPSNKVTEKGKYVELRCDPISGHTALYWYRQSLGQGPEFLIYFQGTGAADDSGLPNDRFFAVRPEGSVSTLKIQRTERGDSAVYLCASSHSSGANVLTFGAGSRLTVL.

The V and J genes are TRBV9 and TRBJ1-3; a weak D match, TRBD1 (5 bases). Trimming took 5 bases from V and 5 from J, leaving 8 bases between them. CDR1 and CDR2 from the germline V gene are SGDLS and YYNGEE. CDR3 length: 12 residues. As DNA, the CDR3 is TGTGCCAGCAGTCAGGACAGAAACACCATATATTTT. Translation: CASSQDRNTIYF.

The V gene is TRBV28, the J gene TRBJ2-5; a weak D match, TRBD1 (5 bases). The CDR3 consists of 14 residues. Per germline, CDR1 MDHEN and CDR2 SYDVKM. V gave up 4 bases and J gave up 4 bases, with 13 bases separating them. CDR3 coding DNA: TGTGCCAGCAGTTCAGCCAGGGTCGGAGAGACCCAGTACTTC. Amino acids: CASSSARVGETQYF.

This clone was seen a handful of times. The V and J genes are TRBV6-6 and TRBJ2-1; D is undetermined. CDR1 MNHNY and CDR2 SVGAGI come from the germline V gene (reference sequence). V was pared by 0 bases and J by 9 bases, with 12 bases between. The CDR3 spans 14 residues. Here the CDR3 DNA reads TGTGCCAGCAGTTACTCGATATTGGAGAGTGAGCAGTTCTTC. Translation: CASSYSILESEQFF.

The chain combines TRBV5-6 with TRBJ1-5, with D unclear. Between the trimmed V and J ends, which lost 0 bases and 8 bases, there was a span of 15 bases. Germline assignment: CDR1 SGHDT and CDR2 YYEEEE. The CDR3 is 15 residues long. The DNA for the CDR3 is TGTGCCAGCAGCTTGGCCTTTGAGGGCGCCGAGCCCCAGCATTTT. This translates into CASSLAFEGAEPQHF.

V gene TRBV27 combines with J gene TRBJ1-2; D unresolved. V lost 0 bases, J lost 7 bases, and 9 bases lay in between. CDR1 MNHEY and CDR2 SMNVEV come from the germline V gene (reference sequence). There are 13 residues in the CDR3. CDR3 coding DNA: TGTGCCAGCAGTTTATCCAGAGGGATTGGCTACACCTTC. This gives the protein CASSLSRGIGYTF.

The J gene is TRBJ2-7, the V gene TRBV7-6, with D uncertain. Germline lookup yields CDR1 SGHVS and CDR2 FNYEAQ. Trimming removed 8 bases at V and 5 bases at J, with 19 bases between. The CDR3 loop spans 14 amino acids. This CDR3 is CASSSRENADEQYF. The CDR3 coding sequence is TGTGCCAGCTCCTCACGTGAAAATGCAGACGAGCAGTACTTC.